This T cell receptor beta chain was captured by sequencing in a study of T cells in Graves' hyperthyroidism and ophthalmopathy. The CDR3 covers 16 residues. The V end was cut by 2 bases, the J end by 0 bases, with 13 bases between. The germline V gene encodes CDR1 MNHEY and CDR2 SVGEGT. RNA transcripts provided the source from which TCR beta CDR3 regions were amplified. TCR CDR3 regions were first amplified by RT-PCR with HTBI primers. Each CDR3 protein gets one entry after TCRdb re-called the multiplex PCR reads with MiXCR. The data contain about 560,000 distinct CDR3 sequences, roughly a sixth of them seen just once; the ten biggest clones take up under 20%. Hyperthyroidism, newly diagnosed and lasting under 2 months, affected patients aged 18 to 65.

Input material: blood. This rearrangement joins TRBV6-2 or TRBV6-3 to TRBJ1-2; no clear D. This receptor was taken from a woman between 18 and 29 years old with Graves' hyperthyroidism. CDR3 coding DNA: TGTGCCAGCAGTTACATTTCCGCCAGAGCTAACTATGGCTACACCTTC. Protein sequence: CASSYISARANYGYTF.